This TCR beta chain appears in the sequencing data of a study of T cell repertoires in ileal Crohn's disease. Study findings and constraints: The median delay to postoperative endoscopy was about 7 months.

A note on this clone: What it recognizes is unknown.

Between the trimmed V and J ends, which lost 7 bases and 7 bases, there was a span of 16 bases. The CDR3 is 13 amino acids. In germline, CDR1 is MNHEY, CDR2 SVGAGI. Clones were sequenced by immunoSEQ multiplex PCR, and TCRdb holds only the in-frame ones, with some missing. The repertoire holds about 13,000 clones, with 60% to 80% as singletons. Time point here: neoterminal ileum biopsy at postoperative endoscopy, about 6 months after surgery. The sequence was obtained from an adult with Crohn's disease. Sequenced input: ileal tissue. The chain is built from TRBV6-5 and TRBJ2-5; D is uncertain. DNA for the CDR3: TGTGCCAGCACCCAACGGCCCTATTCGACCCAGTACTTC. As protein: CASTQRPYSTQYF.